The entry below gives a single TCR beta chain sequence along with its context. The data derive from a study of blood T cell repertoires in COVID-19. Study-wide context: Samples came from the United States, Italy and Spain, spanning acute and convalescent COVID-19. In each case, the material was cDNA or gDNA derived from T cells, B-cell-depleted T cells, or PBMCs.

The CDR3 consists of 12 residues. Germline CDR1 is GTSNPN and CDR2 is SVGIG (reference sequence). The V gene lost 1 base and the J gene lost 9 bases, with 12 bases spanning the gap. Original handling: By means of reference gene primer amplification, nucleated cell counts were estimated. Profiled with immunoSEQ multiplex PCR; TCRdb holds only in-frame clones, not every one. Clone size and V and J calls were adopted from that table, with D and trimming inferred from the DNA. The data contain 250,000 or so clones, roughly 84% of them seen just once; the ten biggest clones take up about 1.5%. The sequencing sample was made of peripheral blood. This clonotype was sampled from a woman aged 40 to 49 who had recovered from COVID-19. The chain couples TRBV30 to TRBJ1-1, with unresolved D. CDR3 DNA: TGTGCCTGGAGTGCGGGTAGCACCAAAGCTTTCTTT. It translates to CAWSAGSTKAFF.